The next 26 T cell receptor beta chains were all read from a single sample in a study of blood T cell repertoires in COVID-19. Data came from immunoSEQ multiplex PCR; TCRdb stores just in-frame clones and leaves some out. In the table there are about 490,000 clones, 80% to 90% of which are singletons. Material: peripheral blood. The receptor set was obtained from a human donor in a cohort sampled during active COVID-19.

The genes are TRBV14 and TRBJ1-1; D is unclear. Germline CDR1 reads SGHDN; CDR2 reads FVKESK. This CDR3 is built from 13 residues. Trimming cost V 4 bases and J 6 bases, with 12 bases left between them. The CDR3 nucleotides are TGTGCCAGCAGCCTAAATCGGGAGGCTGAAGCTTTCTTT. Encoded protein: CASSLNREAEAFF.

The V call is TRBV6-6, the J call TRBJ1-5, with D hard to call. Germline lookup yields CDR1 MNHNY and CDR2 SVGAGI (reference sequence). CDR3 length: 13 residues. The V end was cut by 6 bases, the J end by 6 bases, with 12 bases between. DNA for the CDR3: TGTGCCAGCAGCAGCGGACCGGTTCAGCCCCAGCATTTT. Encoded protein: CASSSGPVQPQHF.

The V and J genes are TRBV11-3 and TRBJ2-1, with 13 positions matching TRBD2. V lost 4 bases, J lost 6 bases, and 12 bases stayed unmatched. From germline, CDR1 is SGHNT and CDR2 YENEEA. This CDR3 has 18 amino acids. CDR3 in DNA: TGTGCCAGCAGCTCCGAGGGACTAGCGGGACTTTTTGGCAATGAGCAGTTCTTC. This sequence encodes CASSSEGLAGLFGNEQFF.

This chain connects TRBV7-2 to TRBJ1-6, with 7 bases matching TRBD1. The CDR3 is made up of 12 amino acids. In germline, CDR1 is SGHTA, CDR2 FQGNSA. V was clipped by 5 bases and J by 11 bases; unmatched bases: 3. CDR3 sequence reads: CASSRQGTPLHF. CDR3 sequence (DNA): TGTGCCAGCAGCCGACAGGGAACACCCCTCCACTTT. Based on the CDR3 plus reference TRBV7-2 and TRBJ1-6, the full variable domain is GAGVSQSPSNKVTEKGKDVELRCDPISGHTALYWYRQSLGQGLEFLIYFQGNSAPDKSGLPSDRFSAERTGGSVSTLTIQRTQQEDSAVYLCASSRQGTPLHFGNGTRLTVT.

The genes are TRBV7-3 and TRBJ2-1; TRBD2 aligns across 15 bases. V was clipped by 5 bases and J by 15 bases; unmatched bases: 5. The germline CDR1 and CDR2 sequences are SGHTA and FQGTGA. The CDR3 sequence is 13 residues long. The CDR3 loop is CASSPGLAGGTFF. The CDR3 DNA follows: TGTGCCAGCAGCCCAGGACTAGCGGGAGGGACGTTCTTC.

This clone was seen only once. The rearrangement links TRBV15 to TRBJ1-4, with TRBD1 matching over 7 bases. The CDR3 is 14 amino acids. Germline assignment: CDR1 LNHNV and CDR2 YYDKDF (reference sequence). Unmatched junction bases numbered 3, after V lost 2 bases and J lost 6 bases. The CDR3 loop is CATSRPDRDEKLFF. CDR3 nucleotide sequence: TGTGCCACCAGCAGACCCGACAGGGATGAAAAACTGTTTTTT.

The chain recombines TRBV11-2 with TRBJ2-7; a possible D gene is TRBD2 (5 bases). Deletions cut 2 bases from V and 4 bases from J, with 18 bases between. Per the germline V gene, CDR1 is SGHAT and CDR2 is FQNNGV. This CDR3 has 16 amino acids. The CDR3 spells CASSLLGGGEGYEQYF. For the CDR3, the DNA is TGTGCCAGCAGCTTACTCGGCGGAGGAGAAGGGTACGAGCAGTACTTC.

The V and J genes are TRBV30 and TRBJ1-6; 12 positions agree with TRBD1. Germline CDR1 and CDR2: GTSNPN and SVGIG (reference sequence). This CDR3 is built from 15 residues. V dropped 7 bases and J dropped 8; count of bases not matched to a gene: 9. The CDR3 loop is CALLRDRGRYSPLHF. CDR3 nucleotide sequence: TGTGCCTTACTCCGGGACAGGGGGCGGTATTCACCCCTCCACTTT.

On this clone: Other nucleotide sequences from this sample produce the same CDR3. The chain joins TRBV5-1 to TRBJ2-7; D is possibly TRBD1 (6 bases). V was cut by 7 bases and J by 1 base, with 12 bases left in between. Germline CDR1 SGHRS, CDR2 YFSETQ. This CDR3 comprises 13 residues. This chain's CDR3 is CASSQGASYEQYF. CDR3 DNA sequence: TGCGCCAGCTCACAGGGCGCTTCCTACGAGCAGTACTTC. Filled out from reference TRBV5-1 and TRBJ2-7, the complete variable domain reads KAGVTQTPRYLIKTRGQQVTLSCSPISGHRSVSWYQQTPGQGLQFLFEYFSETQRNKGNFPGRFSGRQFSNSRSEMNVSTLELGDSALYLCASSQGASYEQYFGPGTRLTVT.

This chain connects TRBV29-1 to TRBJ2-7, with a possible D match to TRBD1 (6 bases). CDR3 length: 12 residues. With 7 bases removed from V and 4 bases from J, the gap between germline ends came to 14 bases. Germline lookup yields CDR1 SQVTM and CDR2 ANQGSEA. The CDR3 DNA follows: TGCAGCGCCGGGGCCACAGGGTACGAGCAGTACTTC. This encodes CSAGATGYEQYF.

The rearrangement links TRBV19 to TRBJ2-7; a possible D gene is TRBD1 (5 bases). V shed 5 bases and J shed 6 bases, with 20 bases lying between them. Germline assignment: CDR1 LNHDA and CDR2 SQIVND (reference sequence). The CDR3 has 15 amino acids. Here the CDR3 reads CASSAVQGAISEQYF. Here the CDR3 DNA reads TGTGCCAGTAGTGCCGTCCAAGGGGCAATCTCCGAGCAGTACTTC.

J is TRBJ2-7 and V is TRBV9; 9 bases agree with TRBD2. The CDR3 totals 14 residues. V was pared by 2 bases and J by 5 bases, with 5 bases of the junction left unmatched. Germline V gene sequence: CDR1 SGDLS, CDR2 YYNGEE. The DNA of the CDR3 is TGTGCCAGCAGCGTTTTAGCGGGAGAGGACGAGCAGTACTTC. Its translation is CASSVLAGEDEQYF.

J is TRBJ1-5 and V is TRBV12-3 or TRBV12-4; no definite D call. The CDR3 runs 12 residues. The V gene lost 0 bases and the J gene lost 12 bases, with 9 bases spanning the gap. CDR3 nucleotides: TGTGCCAGCAGTTTAGCGTACCGGGACCAGCATTTT. It specifies CASSLAYRDQHF.

The genes are TRBV7-8 and TRBJ2-7; 8 bases align to TRBD1. V was clipped by 5 bases and J by 4 bases; unmatched bases: 1. CDR3 length equals 12 residues. From germline, CDR1 is SGHVS and CDR2 FQNEAQ. The CDR3 sequence: CASSGQGYEQYF. Written as DNA, the CDR3 is TGTGCCAGCAGCGGACAGGGTTACGAGCAGTACTTC.

The V and J genes are TRBV28 and TRBJ2-5, with 7 bases fitting TRBD1. CDR3 length: 15 residues. The germline V gene has CDR1 MDHEN and CDR2 SYDVKM. V shed 5 bases, J shed 1 base, and the junction held 7 bases outside the gene matches. CDR3 in DNA: TGTGCCAGCAGTCTACAGGGGAAGATCCAAGAGACCCAGTACTTC. Translated, it gives CASSLQGKIQETQYF.

The V gene is TRBV10-2, the J gene TRBJ1-1; possibly TRBD1 for D (5 bases). With 0 bases removed from V and 5 bases from J, the gap between germline ends came to 7 bases. Germline V gene data show CDR1 as WSHSY and CDR2 as SAAADI. The CDR3 contains 13 residues. The CDR3 DNA is TGCGCCAGCAGTGAGTCGGGGGGGACTGAAGCTTTCTTT. It translates to CASSESGGTEAFF.

The rearrangement joins TRBV19 to TRBJ1-5, with 8 bases lining up with TRBD1. Germline V CDR1 and CDR2: LNHDA, SQIVND (reference sequence). The CDR3 is 21 residues long. Trimming at V came to 7 bases and at J to 6 bases, leaving 29 bases not matched to a gene. CDR3 region: CASNPRSTSRLTGAHRQPQHF. CDR3 DNA: TGTGCCAGTAACCCCCGATCGACGTCTCGCCTGACAGGGGCCCATCGTCAGCCCCAGCATTTT.

This sequence joins TRBV30 and TRBJ1-2; perhaps TRBD1 as D (5 bases). The CDR3 loop spans 13 amino acids. Germline CDR1 GTSNPN, CDR2 SVGIG (reference sequence). V was cut by 2 bases and J by 3 bases, with 10 bases left in between. In DNA form, the CDR3 reads TGTGCCTGGAGTCCAGGGTACGACTATGGCTACACCTTC. This translates into CAWSPGYDYGYTF.

The V call is TRBV4-2, the J call TRBJ1-1, with D possibly being TRBD1 (5 bases). The germline V and J ends were trimmed by 0 bases and 5 bases, with 22 bases remaining between them. This CDR3 has 18 residues. Germline CDR1 LGHNA, CDR2 YNFKEQ. In nucleotides, the CDR3 is TGTGCCAGCAGCCAAGATCTCTTGTTCGCCGGGGGAAGGACTGAAGCTTTCTTT. Translating gives CASSQDLLFAGGRTEAFF.

The chain has TRBV7-9 and TRBJ2-7; TRBD2 might be the D (6 bases). The CDR3 totals 14 residues. The V and J ends lost 1 base and 2 bases respectively, with 9 bases between them. The germline gives CDR1 SEHNR, CDR2 FQNEAQ (reference sequence). Written as DNA, the CDR3 is TGTGCCAGCAGCTTAGGGCCGGGAGCCTACGAGCAGTACTTC. Protein product: CASSLGPGAYEQYF.

The V and J genes are TRBV24-1 and TRBJ2-7, with TRBD1 identical over 7 bases. The length of the CDR3 is 18 residues. Germline V gene sequence: CDR1 KGHDR, CDR2 SFDVKD. The trim removed 4 bases at V and 2 bases at J, leaving 16 bases unmatched. CDR3 protein: CATSDPGRNRGDPYEQYF. DNA of the CDR3: TGTGCCACCAGTGACCCCGGGCGTAACAGGGGAGATCCCTACGAGCAGTACTTC.

The V and J genes are TRBV30 and TRBJ1-6; 11 positions agree with TRBD1. The CDR3 has 15 residues. V lost 3 bases and J lost 6; bases outside the gene matches: 4. The germline V gene encodes CDR1 GTSNPN and CDR2 SVGIG (reference sequence). The CDR3 loop reads CAWRGQGASNSPLHF. The DNA of the CDR3 is TGTGCCTGGAGAGGACAGGGGGCCAGTAATTCACCCCTCCACTTT.

V and J are TRBV25-1 and TRBJ2-1, with TRBD2 as a possible D gene (6 bases). Trimming shortened V by 7 bases and J by 3 bases, and 16 bases separated the two germline ends. The CDR3 totals 15 residues. Germline lookup yields CDR1 MGHDK and CDR2 SYGVNS. CDR3 nucleotide sequence: TGTGCCAGCATGTTGGGGAGGAGCTACTACAATGAGCAGTTCTTC. Its protein is CASMLGRSYYNEQFF. Looking up the rest from reference TRBV25-1 and TRBJ2-1 gives the full variable domain: EADIYQTPRYLVIGTGKKITLECSQTMGHDKMYWYQQDPGMELHLIHYSYGVNSTEKGDLSSESTVSRIRTEHFPLTLESARPSHTSQYLCASMLGRSYYNEQFFGPGTRLTVL.

This chain's CDR3 is CASSLGASRPQHF. The CDR3 nucleotides read TGTGCCAGCAGCTTAGGGGCCAGTCGGCCCCAGCATTTT. The chain is built from TRBV7-2 and TRBJ1-5; D uncertain. Deletions cut 1 base from V and 9 bases from J, with 10 bases between. Germline CDR1 is SGHTA and CDR2 is FQGNSA. CDR3 length: 13 amino acids. Together with reference TRBV7-2 and TRBJ1-5, the CDR3 gives the full variable domain: GAGVSQSPSNKVTEKGKDVELRCDPISGHTALYWYRQSLGQGLEFLIYFQGNSAPDKSGLPSDRFSAERTGGSVSTLTIQRTQQEDSAVYLCASSLGASRPQHFGDGTRLSIL.

The chain joins TRBV5-6 to TRBJ2-7, with D hard to call. The CDR3 extends over 12 amino acids. Germline V CDR1 and CDR2: SGHDT, YYEEEE. Between the trimmed V and J ends, which lost 2 bases and 6 bases, there was a span of 9 bases. As DNA, the CDR3 is TGTGCCAGCAGCTTAGAGGTGGGCGAGCAGTACTTC. It encodes CASSLEVGEQYF.

The rearrangement joins TRBV6-2 or TRBV6-3 to TRBJ2-7; D unclear. Per germline, CDR1 MNHEY and CDR2 SVGEGT. The CDR3 totals 13 residues. The ends were cut back, 6 bases at V and 6 bases at J, with 15 bases in the middle. Here the CDR3 reads CASSPLLMSEQYF. CDR3 sequence (DNA): TGTGCCAGCAGCCCCCTTCTCATGAGCGAGCAGTACTTC.